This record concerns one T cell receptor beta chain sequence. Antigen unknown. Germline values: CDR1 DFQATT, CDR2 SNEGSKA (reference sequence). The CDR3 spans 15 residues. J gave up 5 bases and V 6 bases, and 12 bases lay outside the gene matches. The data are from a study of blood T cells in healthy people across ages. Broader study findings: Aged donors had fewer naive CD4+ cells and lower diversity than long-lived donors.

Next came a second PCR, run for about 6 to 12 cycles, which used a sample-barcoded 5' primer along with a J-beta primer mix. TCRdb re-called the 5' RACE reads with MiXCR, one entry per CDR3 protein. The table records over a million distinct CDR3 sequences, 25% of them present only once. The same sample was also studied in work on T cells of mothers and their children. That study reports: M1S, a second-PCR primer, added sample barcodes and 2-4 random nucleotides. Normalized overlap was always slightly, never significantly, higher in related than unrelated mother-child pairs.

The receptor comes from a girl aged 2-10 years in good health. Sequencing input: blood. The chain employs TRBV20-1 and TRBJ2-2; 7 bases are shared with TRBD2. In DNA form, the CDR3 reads TGCAGTGCCAGAACGGGACTACTAGAAACCGGGGAGCTGTTTTTT. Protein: CSARTGLLETGELFF.